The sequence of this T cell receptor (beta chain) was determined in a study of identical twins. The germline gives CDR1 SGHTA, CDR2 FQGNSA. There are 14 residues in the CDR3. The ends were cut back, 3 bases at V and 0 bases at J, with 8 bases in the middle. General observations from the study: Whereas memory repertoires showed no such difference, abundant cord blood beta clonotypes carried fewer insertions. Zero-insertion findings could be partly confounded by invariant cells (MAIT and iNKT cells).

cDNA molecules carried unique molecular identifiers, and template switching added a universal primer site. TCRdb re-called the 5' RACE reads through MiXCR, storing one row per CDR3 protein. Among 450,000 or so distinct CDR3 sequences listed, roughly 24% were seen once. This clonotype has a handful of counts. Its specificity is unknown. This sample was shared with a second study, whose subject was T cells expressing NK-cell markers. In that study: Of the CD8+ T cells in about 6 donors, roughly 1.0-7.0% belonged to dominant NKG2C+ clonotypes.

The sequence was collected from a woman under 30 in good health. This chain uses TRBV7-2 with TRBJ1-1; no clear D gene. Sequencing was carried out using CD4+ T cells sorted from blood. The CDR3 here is CASSLMAVNTEAFF. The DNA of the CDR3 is TGTGCCAGCAGCTTGATGGCGGTGAACACTGAAGCTTTCTTT. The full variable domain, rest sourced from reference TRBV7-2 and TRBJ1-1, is GAGVSQSPSNKVTEKGKDVELRCDPISGHTALYWYRQSLGQGLEFLIYFQGNSAPDKSGLPSDRFSAERTGGSVSTLTIQRTQQEDSAVYLCASSLMAVNTEAFFGQGTRLTVV.